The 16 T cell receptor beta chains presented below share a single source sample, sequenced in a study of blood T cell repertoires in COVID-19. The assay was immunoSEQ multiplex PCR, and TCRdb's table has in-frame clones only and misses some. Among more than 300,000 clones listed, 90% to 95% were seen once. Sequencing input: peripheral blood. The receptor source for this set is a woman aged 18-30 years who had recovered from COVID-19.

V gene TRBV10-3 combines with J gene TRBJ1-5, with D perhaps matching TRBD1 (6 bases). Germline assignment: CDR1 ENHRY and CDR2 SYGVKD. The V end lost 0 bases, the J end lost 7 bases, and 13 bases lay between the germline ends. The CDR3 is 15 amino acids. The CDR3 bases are TGTGCCATCAGTGAGTCTGGGGGGGCGCACCAGCCCCAGCATTTT. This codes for CAISESGGAHQPQHF.

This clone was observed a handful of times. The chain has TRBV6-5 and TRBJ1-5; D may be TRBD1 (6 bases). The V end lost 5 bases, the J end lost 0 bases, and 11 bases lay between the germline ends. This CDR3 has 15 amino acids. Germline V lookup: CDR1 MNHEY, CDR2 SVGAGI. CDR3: CASSPGQYSNQPQHF. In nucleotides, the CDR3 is TGTGCCAGCAGTCCCGGACAGTATAGCAATCAGCCCCAGCATTTT.

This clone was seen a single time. The CDR3 sequence: CSASTRKREQFF. The CDR3 bases are TGCAGTGCTAGTACTAGAAAGCGAGAGCAGTTCTTC. This sequence joins TRBV20-1 and TRBJ2-1; maybe TRBD2 (5 bases). This CDR3 has 12 residues. Trimming removed 3 bases from V and 10 bases from J, with 13 bases in between. Germline V gives CDR1 DFQATT, CDR2 SNEGSKA (reference sequence).

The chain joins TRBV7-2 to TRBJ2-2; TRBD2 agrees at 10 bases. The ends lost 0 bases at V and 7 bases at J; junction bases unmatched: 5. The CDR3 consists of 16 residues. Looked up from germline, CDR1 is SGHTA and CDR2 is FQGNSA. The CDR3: CASSLAAGGPRGELFF. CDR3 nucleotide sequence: TGTGCCAGCAGCTTAGCAGCGGGAGGGCCTCGCGGGGAGCTGTTTTTT.

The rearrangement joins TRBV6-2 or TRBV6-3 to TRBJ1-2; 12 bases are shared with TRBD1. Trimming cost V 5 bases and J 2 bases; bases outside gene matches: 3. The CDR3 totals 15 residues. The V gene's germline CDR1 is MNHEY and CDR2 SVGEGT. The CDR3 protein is CASSGDRGHNYGYTF. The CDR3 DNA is TGTGCCAGCAGTGGGGACAGGGGGCACAACTATGGCTACACCTTC.

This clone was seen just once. CDR3 sequence: CASSGDLTGELFF. The CDR3 DNA is TGTGCCAGCTCAGGGGACTTAACCGGGGAGCTGTTTTTT. The chain is built from TRBV18 and TRBJ2-2; tentatively, D is TRBD2 (6 bases). CDR1 is KGHSH and CDR2 is LQKENI in the germline V gene. The CDR3 covers 13 residues. The ends were cut back, 5 bases at V and 5 bases at J, with 9 bases in the middle.

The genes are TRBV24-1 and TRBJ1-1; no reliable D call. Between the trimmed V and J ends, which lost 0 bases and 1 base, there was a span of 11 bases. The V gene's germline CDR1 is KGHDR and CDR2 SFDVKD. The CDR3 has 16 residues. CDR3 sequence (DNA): TGTGCCACCAGTGATTTGTTAGAGGCGGAGAACACTGAAGCTTTCTTT. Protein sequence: CATSDLLEAENTEAFF.

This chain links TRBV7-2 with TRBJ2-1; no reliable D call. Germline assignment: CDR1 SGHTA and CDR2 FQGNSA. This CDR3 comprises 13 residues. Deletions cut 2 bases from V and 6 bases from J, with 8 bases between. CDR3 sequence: CASSLRLPNEQFF. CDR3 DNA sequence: TGTGCCAGCAGCTTAAGACTCCCCAATGAGCAGTTCTTC.

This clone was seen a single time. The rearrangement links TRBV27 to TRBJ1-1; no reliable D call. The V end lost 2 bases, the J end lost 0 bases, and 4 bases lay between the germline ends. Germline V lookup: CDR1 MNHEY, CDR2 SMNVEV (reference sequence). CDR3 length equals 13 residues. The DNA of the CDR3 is TGTGCCAGCAGTTTAGACATGAACACTGAAGCTTTCTTT. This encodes CASSLDMNTEAFF.

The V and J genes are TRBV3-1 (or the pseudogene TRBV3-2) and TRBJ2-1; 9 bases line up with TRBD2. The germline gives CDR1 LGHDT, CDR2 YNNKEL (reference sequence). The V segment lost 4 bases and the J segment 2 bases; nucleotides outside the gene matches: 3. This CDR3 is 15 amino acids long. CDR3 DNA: TGTGCCAGCAGCCGCGGGAGGGGACCCTACAATGAGCAGTTCTTC. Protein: CASSRGRGPYNEQFF.

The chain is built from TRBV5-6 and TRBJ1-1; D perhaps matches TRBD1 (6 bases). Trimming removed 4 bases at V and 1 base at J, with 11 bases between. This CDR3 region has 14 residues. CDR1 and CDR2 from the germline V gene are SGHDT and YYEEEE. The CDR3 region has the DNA TGTGCCAGCAGCCCGGACAGCCGGAACACTGAAGCTTTCTTT. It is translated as CASSPDSRNTEAFF.

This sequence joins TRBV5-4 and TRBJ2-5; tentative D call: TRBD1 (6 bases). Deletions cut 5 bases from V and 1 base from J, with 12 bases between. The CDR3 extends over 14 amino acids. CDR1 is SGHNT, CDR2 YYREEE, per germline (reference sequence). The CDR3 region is CASRSGTSQETQYF. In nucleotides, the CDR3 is TGTGCCAGCAGATCCGGGACAAGCCAAGAGACCCAGTACTTC.

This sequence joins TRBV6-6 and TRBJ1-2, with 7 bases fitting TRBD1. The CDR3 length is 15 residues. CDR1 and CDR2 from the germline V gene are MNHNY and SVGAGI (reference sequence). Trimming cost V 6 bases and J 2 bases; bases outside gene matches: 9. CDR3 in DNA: TGTGCCAGCAGAAAACTCGGGACAGCCAACTATGGCTACACCTTC. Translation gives CASRKLGTANYGYTF.

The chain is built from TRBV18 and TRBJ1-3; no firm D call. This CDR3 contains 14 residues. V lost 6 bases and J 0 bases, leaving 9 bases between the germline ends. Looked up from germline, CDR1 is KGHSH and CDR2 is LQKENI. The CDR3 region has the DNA TGTGCCAGCTCCCTGGACTTCTCTGGAAACACCATATATTTT. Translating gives CASSLDFSGNTIYF.

The chain's CDR3 is CASSLDGHSGANVLTF. CDR3 nucleotide sequence: TGTGCCAGCAGCTTAGACGGTCACTCTGGGGCCAACGTCCTGACTTTC. V gene TRBV11-3 combines with J gene TRBJ2-6; D is undetermined. V shed 0 bases and J shed 0 bases, with 6 bases lying between them. The CDR3 has 16 amino acids. Germline CDR1 SGHNT, CDR2 YENEEA.

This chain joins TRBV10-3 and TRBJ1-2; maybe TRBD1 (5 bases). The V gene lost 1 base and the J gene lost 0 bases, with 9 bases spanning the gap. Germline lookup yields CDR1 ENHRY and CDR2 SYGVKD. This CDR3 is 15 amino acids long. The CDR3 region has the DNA TGTGCCATCAGTGAGTTGGCAGGGTCTAACTATGGCTACACCTTC. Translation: CAISELAGSNYGYTF.